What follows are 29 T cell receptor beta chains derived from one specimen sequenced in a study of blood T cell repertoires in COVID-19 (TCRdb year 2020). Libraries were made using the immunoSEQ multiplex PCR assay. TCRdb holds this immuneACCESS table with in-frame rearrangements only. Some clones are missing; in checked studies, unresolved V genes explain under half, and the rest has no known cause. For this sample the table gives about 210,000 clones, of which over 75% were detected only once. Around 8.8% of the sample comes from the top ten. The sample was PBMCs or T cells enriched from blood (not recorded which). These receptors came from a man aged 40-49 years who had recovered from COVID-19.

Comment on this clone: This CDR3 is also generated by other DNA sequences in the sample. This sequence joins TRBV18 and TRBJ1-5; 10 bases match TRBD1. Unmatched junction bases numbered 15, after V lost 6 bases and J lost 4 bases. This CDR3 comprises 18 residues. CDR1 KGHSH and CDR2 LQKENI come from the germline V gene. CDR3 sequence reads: CASSPQYLDRGANQPQHF. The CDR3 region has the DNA TGTGCCAGCTCGCCCCAATACCTGGACAGGGGGGCAAATCAGCCCCAGCATTTT.

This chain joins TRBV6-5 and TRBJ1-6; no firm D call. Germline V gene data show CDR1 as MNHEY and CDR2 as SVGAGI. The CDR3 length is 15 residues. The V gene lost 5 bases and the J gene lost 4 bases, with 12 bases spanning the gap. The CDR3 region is CASSPQAPYNSPLHF. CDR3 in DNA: TGTGCCAGCAGTCCCCAAGCACCGTATAATTCACCCCTCCACTTT.

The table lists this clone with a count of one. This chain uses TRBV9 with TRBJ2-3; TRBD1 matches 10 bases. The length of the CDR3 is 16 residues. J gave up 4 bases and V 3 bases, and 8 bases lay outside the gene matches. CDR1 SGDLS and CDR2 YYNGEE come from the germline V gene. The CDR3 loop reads CASSGLTGGYPDTQYF. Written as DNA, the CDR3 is TGTGCCAGCAGCGGCCTGACAGGGGGCTACCCAGATACGCAGTATTTT.

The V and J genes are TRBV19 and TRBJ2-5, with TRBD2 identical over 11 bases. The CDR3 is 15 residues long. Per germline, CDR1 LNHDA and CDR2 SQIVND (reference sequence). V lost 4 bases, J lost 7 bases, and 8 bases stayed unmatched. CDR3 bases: TGTGCCAGTAGTACCGGGACTAGCGGATTAAGGACCCAGTACTTC. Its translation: CASSTGTSGLRTQYF.

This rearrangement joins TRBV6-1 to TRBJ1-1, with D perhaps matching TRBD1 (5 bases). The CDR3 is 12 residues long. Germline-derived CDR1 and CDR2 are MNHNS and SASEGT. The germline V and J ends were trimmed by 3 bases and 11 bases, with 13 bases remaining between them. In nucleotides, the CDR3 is TGTGCCAGCAGTGAGGGGGGGTTAAGGGCTTTCTTT. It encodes CASSEGGLRAFF.

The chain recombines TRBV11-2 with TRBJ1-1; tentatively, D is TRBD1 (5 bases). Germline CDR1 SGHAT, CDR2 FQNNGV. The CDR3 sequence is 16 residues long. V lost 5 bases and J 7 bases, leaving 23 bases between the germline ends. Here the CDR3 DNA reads TGTGCCAGCAGCCCAGGCTTAGGGGCCCCGCGGATTGAAGCTTTCTTT. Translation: CASSPGLGAPRIEAFF.

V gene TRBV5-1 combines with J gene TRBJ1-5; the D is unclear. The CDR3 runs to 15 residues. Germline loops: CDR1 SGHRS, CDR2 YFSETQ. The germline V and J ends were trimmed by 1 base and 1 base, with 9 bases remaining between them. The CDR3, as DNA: TGCGCCAGCAGCTTGTCAGGAGGCAGCAATCAGCCCCAGCATTTT. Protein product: CASSLSGGSNQPQHF.

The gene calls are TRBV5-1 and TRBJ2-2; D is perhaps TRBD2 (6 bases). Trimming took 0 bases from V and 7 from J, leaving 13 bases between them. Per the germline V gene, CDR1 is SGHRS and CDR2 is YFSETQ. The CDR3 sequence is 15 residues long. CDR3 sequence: CASSLVAGSGGELFF. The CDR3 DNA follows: TGCGCCAGCAGCTTGGTGGCGGGGTCTGGCGGGGAGCTGTTTTTT.

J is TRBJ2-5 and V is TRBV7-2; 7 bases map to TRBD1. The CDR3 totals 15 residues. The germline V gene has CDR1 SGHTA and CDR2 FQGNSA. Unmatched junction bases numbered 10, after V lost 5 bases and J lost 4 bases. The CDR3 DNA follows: TGTGCCAGCAGCCCTTTAACAGGGGCGGCAGAGACCCAGTACTTC. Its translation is CASSPLTGAAETQYF.

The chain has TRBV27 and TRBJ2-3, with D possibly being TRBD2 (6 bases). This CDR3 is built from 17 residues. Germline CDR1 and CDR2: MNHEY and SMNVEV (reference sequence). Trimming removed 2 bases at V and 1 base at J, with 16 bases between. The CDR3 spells CASSLVLPWGGTDTQYF. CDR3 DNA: TGTGCCAGCAGTTTAGTCCTTCCGTGGGGGGGCACAGATACGCAGTATTTT.

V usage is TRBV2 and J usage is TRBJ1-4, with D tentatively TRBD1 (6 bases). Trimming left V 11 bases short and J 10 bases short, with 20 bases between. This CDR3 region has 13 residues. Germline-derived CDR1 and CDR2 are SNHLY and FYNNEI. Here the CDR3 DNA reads TGTGCCGTAGGGGCACAGGGTTTAGGAAAACTGTTTTTT. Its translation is CAVGAQGLGKLFF.

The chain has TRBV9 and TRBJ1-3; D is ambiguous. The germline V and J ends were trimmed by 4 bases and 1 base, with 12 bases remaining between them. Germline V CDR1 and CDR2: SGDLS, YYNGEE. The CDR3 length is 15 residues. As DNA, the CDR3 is TGTGCCAGCAGCCCCCGGGAGGCTTCTGGAAACACCATATATTTT. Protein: CASSPREASGNTIYF. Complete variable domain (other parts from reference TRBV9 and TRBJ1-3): DSGVTQTPKHLITATGQRVTLRCSPRSGDLSVYWYQQSLDQGLQFLIQYYNGEERAKGNILERFSAQQFPDLHSELNLSSLELGDSALYFCASSPREASGNTIYFGEGSWLTVV.

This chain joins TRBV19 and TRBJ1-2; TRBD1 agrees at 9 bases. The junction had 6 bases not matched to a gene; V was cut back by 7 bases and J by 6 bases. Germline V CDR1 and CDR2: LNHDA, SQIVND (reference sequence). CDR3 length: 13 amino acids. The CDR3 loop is CASTRDRGNGYTF. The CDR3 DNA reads TGTGCCAGTACCCGCGACAGGGGGAATGGCTACACCTTC.

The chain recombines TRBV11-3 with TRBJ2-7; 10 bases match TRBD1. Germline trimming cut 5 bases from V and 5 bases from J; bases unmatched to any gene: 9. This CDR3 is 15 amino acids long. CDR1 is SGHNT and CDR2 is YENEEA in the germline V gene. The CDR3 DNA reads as TGTGCCAGCAGCCCGGGACAGGGGTCAACCCACGAGCAGTACTTC. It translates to CASSPGQGSTHEQYF.

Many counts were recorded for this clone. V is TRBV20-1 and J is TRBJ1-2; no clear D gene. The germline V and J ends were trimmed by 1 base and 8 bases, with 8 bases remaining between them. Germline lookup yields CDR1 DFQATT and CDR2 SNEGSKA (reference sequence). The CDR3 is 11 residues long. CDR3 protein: CSARGSGGYTF. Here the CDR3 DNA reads TGCAGTGCTAGAGGGTCAGGCGGCTACACCTTC.

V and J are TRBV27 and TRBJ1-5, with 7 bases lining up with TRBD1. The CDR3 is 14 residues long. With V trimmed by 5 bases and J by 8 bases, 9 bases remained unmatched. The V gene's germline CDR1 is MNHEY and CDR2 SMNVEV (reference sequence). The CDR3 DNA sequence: TGTGCCAGCAGTCCTGGACAGGCCTTCGAGCCCCAGCATTTT. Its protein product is CASSPGQAFEPQHF.

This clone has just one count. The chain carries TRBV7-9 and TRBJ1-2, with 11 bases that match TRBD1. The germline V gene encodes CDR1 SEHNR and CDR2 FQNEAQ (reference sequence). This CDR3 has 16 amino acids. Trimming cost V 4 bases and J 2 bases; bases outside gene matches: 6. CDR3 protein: CASSSYRDRGNYGYTF. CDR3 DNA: TGTGCCAGCAGCTCCTATAGGGACAGGGGGAACTATGGCTACACCTTC.

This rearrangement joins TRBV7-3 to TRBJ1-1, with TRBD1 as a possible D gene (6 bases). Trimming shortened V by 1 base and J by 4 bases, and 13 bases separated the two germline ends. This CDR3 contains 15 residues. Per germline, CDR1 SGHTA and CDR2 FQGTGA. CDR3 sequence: CASSLKAGGSTEAFF. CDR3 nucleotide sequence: TGTGCCAGCAGCTTAAAGGCTGGGGGCAGCACTGAAGCTTTCTTT.

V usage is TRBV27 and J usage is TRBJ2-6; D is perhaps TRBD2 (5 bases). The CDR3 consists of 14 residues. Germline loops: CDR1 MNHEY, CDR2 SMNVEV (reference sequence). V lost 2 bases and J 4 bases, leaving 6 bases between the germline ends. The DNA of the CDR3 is TGTGCCAGCAGTTTAGGGGAGGGGGCCAACGTCCTGACTTTC. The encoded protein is CASSLGEGANVLTF. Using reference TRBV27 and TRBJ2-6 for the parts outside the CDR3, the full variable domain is EAQVTQNPRYLITVTGKKLTVTCSQNMNHEYMSWYRQDPGLGLRQIYYSMNVEVTDKGDVPEGYKVSRKEKRNFPLILESPSPNQTSLYFCASSLGEGANVLTFGAGSRLTVL.

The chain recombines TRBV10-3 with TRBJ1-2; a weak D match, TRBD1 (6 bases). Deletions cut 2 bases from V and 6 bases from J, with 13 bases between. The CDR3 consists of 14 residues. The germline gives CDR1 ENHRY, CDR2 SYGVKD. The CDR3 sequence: CAISEPRTANGYTF. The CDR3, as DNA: TGTGCCATCAGTGAGCCGAGGACAGCAAATGGCTACACCTTC.

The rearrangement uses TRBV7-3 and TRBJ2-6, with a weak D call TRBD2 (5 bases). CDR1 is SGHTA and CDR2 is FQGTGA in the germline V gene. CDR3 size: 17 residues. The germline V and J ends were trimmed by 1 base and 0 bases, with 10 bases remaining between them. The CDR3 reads CASSLIATSSGANVLTF. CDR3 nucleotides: TGTGCCAGCAGCTTAATAGCGACGAGCTCTGGGGCCAACGTCCTGACTTTC.

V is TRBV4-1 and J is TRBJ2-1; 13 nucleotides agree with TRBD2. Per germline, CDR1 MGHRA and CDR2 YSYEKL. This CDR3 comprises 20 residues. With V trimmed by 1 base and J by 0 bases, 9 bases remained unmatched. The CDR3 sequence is CASSQALTSGRASSYNEQFF. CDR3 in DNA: TGCGCCAGCAGCCAAGCCCTTACTAGCGGGAGGGCGAGCTCCTACAATGAGCAGTTCTTC.

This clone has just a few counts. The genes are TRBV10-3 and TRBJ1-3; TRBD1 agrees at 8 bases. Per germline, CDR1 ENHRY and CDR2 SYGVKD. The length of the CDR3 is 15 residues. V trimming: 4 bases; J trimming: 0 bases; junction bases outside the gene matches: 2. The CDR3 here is CAISVDRGSGNTIYF. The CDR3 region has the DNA TGTGCCATCAGTGTTGACAGGGGCTCTGGAAACACCATATATTTT.

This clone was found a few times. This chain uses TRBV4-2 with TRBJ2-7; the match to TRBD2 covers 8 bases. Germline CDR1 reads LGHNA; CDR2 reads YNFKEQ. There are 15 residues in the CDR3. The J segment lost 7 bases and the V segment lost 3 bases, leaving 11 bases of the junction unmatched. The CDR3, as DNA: TGTGCCAGCAGCCAGGCGGGACTAGGGGGGCTGGAGCAGTACTTC. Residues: CASSQAGLGGLEQYF.

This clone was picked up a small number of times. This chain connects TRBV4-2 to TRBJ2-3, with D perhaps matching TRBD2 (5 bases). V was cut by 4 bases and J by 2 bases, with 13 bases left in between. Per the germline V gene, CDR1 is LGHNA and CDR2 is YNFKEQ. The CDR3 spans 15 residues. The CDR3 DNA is TGTGCCAGCAGCCTGGTGAGCGGAACCACAGATACGCAGTATTTT. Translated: CASSLVSGTTDTQYF.

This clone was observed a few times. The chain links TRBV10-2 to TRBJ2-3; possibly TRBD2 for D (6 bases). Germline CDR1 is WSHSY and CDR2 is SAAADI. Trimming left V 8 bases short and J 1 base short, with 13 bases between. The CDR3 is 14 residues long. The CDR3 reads CASLGEDRTDTQYF. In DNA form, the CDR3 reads TGCGCCAGCCTGGGGGAGGACCGCACAGATACGCAGTATTTT.

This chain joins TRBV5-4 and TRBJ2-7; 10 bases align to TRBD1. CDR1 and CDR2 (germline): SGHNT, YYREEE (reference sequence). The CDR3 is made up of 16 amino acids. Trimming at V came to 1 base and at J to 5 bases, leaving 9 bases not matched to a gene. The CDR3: CASSLRGGQGYHEQYF. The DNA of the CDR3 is TGTGCCAGCAGCTTGAGGGGGGGACAGGGGTACCACGAGCAGTACTTC.

In nucleotides, the CDR3 is TGTGCCAGCAGATCCCCCGGGGGCTCCTACAATGAGCAGTTCTTC. This codes for CASRSPGGSYNEQFF. The chain employs TRBV5-8 and TRBJ2-1; tentative D call: TRBD2 (6 bases). The germline V gene encodes CDR1 SGHTS and CDR2 YDEGEE. The CDR3 contains 15 residues. Trimming removed 5 bases from V and 0 bases from J, with 12 bases in between.

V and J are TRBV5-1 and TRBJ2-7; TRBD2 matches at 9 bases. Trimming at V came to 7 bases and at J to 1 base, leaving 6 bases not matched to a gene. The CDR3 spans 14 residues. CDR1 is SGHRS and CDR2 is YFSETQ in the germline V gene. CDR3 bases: TGCGCCAGCCAAAATAGCGGGGGTTCCTACGAGCAGTACTTC. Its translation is CASQNSGGSYEQYF. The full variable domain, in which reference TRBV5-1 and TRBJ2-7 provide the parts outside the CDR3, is KAGVTQTPRYLIKTRGQQVTLSCSPISGHRSVSWYQQTPGQGLQFLFEYFSETQRNKGNFPGRFSGRQFSNSRSEMNVSTLELGDSALYLCASQNSGGSYEQYFGPGTRLTVT.